The 31 T cell receptor beta chains given below trace back to one sample, sequenced in a study of blood T cell repertoires in COVID-19. Clones were read by immunoSEQ multiplex PCR, and TCRdb kept only the in-frame ones, dropping some. The top ten clones hold approximately 51% of a sample with about 89,000 clones, over 60% of them seen once. Material for sequencing was peripheral blood. The origin of the receptors is a human donor in a cohort sampled during active COVID-19.

The chain is built from TRBV2 and TRBJ1-2; TRBD1 matches 10 bases. The CDR3 is made up of 14 amino acids. Germline CDR1 is SNHLY and CDR2 is FYNNEI. The trim removed 6 bases at V and 3 bases at J, leaving 4 bases unmatched. The CDR3 region has the DNA TGTGCCAGCAGCGAGACAGGGGGCGACTATGGCTACACCTTC. Translated, it gives CASSETGGDYGYTF.

The J gene is TRBJ2-1, the V gene TRBV7-2; 11 nucleotides agree with TRBD1. The V and J ends lost 5 bases and 8 bases, in that order; junction bases with no gene match: 11. Per the germline V gene, CDR1 is SGHTA and CDR2 is FQGNSA. This CDR3 contains 16 residues. CDR3 sequence: CASSSSSGTGGYEQFF. The CDR3 DNA sequence: TGTGCCAGCAGCAGCAGCTCCGGGACAGGGGGGTATGAGCAGTTCTTC. The whole variable domain, filled in from reference TRBV7-2 and TRBJ2-1, reads GAGVSQSPSNKVTEKGKDVELRCDPISGHTALYWYRQSLGQGLEFLIYFQGNSAPDKSGLPSDRFSAERTGGSVSTLTIQRTQQEDSAVYLCASSSSSGTGGYEQFFGPGTRLTVL.

The chain couples TRBV25-1 to TRBJ1-1; the D gene is possibly TRBD1 (5 bases). CDR3 length: 16 residues. The germline gives CDR1 MGHDK, CDR2 SYGVNS. The V and J ends lost 4 bases and 0 bases respectively, with 15 bases between them. CDR3 bases: TGTGCCAGCAGTGCGCTCGGGGGGGTACTGAACACTGAAGCTTTCTTT. It encodes CASSALGGVLNTEAFF.

The CDR3 loop reads CASRATDSRYQPQHF. The CDR3 region has the DNA TGTGCCAGCAGGGCGACAGACTCCCGTTATCAGCCCCAGCATTTT. The chain combines TRBV2 with TRBJ1-5; tentative D call: TRBD1 (5 bases). The germline gives CDR1 SNHLY, CDR2 FYNNEI. The CDR3 consists of 15 residues. V lost 6 bases, J lost 5 bases, and 17 bases lay in between.

The V gene is TRBV6-5, the J gene TRBJ2-2; D possibly corresponds to TRBD2 (6 bases). V lost 2 bases to trimming and J lost 6 bases, with 16 bases between them. Germline V gene lookup returns CDR1 MNHEY and CDR2 SVGAGI. The CDR3 covers 16 residues. DNA of the CDR3: TGTGCCAGCAGTTACCCCAATTTCGGGGGTCCCGGGGAGCTGTTTTTT. Translating it yields CASSYPNFGGPGELFF.

The V gene is TRBV7-2, the J gene TRBJ2-1; tentatively, D is TRBD2 (5 bases). V lost 4 bases and J 10 bases, leaving 14 bases between the germline ends. CDR1 is SGHTA, CDR2 FQGNSA, per germline. The CDR3 runs 13 residues. The CDR3 region is CASSSPPRGEQFF. The CDR3 DNA reads as TGTGCCAGCAGCTCCCCACCGAGAGGGGAGCAGTTCTTC.

The chain is built from TRBV7-8 and TRBJ2-2; 13 nucleotides align to TRBD2. Looked up from germline, CDR1 is SGHVS and CDR2 is FQNEAQ. V shed 11 bases and J 0 bases; nucleotides not matched to a gene: 15. The CDR3 extends over 19 amino acids. This CDR3 is CAVGSGGTSGNANTGELFF. CDR3 nucleotide sequence: TGTGCCGTCGGGAGCGGGGGGACTAGCGGGAATGCGAACACCGGGGAGCTGTTTTTT.

This chain links TRBV4-3 with TRBJ2-3; 8 bases are a match to TRBD2. Per germline, CDR1 LGHNA and CDR2 YSLEER. The junction had 5 bases not matched to a gene; V was cut back by 0 bases and J by 0 bases. The CDR3 is 17 amino acids. The CDR3 loop reads CASSQDISGGSTDTQYF. The CDR3 nucleotides are TGCGCCAGCAGCCAAGATATATCGGGAGGGAGCACAGATACGCAGTATTTT.

In DNA, the CDR3 is TGTGCCACCAGCAGAAAGAAAGGGGGGGACGGAGAGCTGTTTTTT. It translates to CATSRKKGGDGELFF. This chain joins TRBV15 and TRBJ2-2; the D gene is possibly TRBD2 (7 bases). Looked up from germline, CDR1 is LNHNV and CDR2 is YYDKDF (reference sequence). The CDR3 loop spans 15 amino acids. V was cut by 2 bases and J by 11 bases, with 18 bases left in between.

This rearrangement joins TRBV11-2 to TRBJ2-6, with D perhaps TRBD2 (5 bases). The V gene's germline CDR1 is SGHAT and CDR2 FQNNGV. V dropped 5 bases and J dropped 0 bases, with 14 bases sitting between them. There are 17 residues in the CDR3. CDR3 nucleotides: TGTGCCAGCAGCATGGACGGACTGAGCTCTGGGGCCAACGTCCTGACTTTC. Translating gives CASSMDGLSSGANVLTF.

The rearrangement uses TRBV2 and TRBJ2-7; TRBD1 aligns across 7 bases. V lost 6 bases and J lost 4; bases outside the gene matches: 9. The germline V gene has CDR1 SNHLY and CDR2 FYNNEI. This CDR3 comprises 14 residues. The CDR3 sequence: CASSRQGPGYEQYF. In nucleotides, the CDR3 is TGTGCCAGCAGCCGACAGGGACCTGGATACGAGCAGTACTTC.

The chain recombines TRBV3-1 (or the pseudogene TRBV3-2) with TRBJ1-1, with TRBD1 as a possible D gene (6 bases). The germline gives CDR1 LGHDT, CDR2 YNNKEL (reference sequence). V was clipped by 2 bases and J by 5 bases, with 9 bases between them. The CDR3 has 13 residues. DNA of the CDR3: TGTGCCAGCAGCCAAACAGGGAGTACTGAAGCTTTCTTT. Protein sequence: CASSQTGSTEAFF.

V gene TRBV7-3 combines with J gene TRBJ1-3, with D perhaps TRBD1 (6 bases). Looked up from germline, CDR1 is SGHTA and CDR2 is FQGTGA. Trimming pared 4 bases from V and 0 bases from J, leaving 13 bases between. CDR3 length: 16 residues. CDR3 residues: CASSSRTASSGNTIYF. DNA for the CDR3: TGTGCCAGCAGCTCCCGGACAGCTAGCTCTGGAAACACCATATATTTT.

The chain couples TRBV7-2 to TRBJ2-7; TRBD2 matches at 7 bases. The CDR3 has 16 residues. The germline V gene encodes CDR1 SGHTA and CDR2 FQGNSA. V trimming: 6 bases; J trimming: 6 bases; junction bases outside the gene matches: 17. The CDR3 sequence: CASRAPLGGGSPEQYF. The CDR3 coding sequence is TGTGCCAGCAGGGCTCCCTTGGGGGGAGGGTCTCCCGAGCAGTACTTC.

This clone has more than one count but fewer than ten. The V gene is TRBV6-6, the J gene TRBJ1-6, with D possibly TRBD1 on 5 matching bases. The CDR3 length is 13 residues. Trimming cost V 6 bases and J 14 bases, with 17 bases left between them. Germline CDR1 MNHNY, CDR2 SVGAGI (reference sequence). The CDR3 sequence: CASSPDSPPTLHF. The CDR3 nucleotides are TGTGCCAGCAGCCCAGACAGCCCCCCAACCCTCCACTTT.

The CDR3 bases are TGTGCCAGCTCACCTACCAGCACTGAAGCTTTCTTT. It specifies CASSPTSTEAFF. This rearrangement joins TRBV18 to TRBJ1-1; no reliable D call. The CDR3 has 12 amino acids. V was trimmed by 3 bases and J by 4 bases, leaving 6 bases between them. Germline V gene sequence: CDR1 KGHSH, CDR2 LQKENI.

The CDR3: CASSSRAPLAGRGYEQYF. CDR3 bases: TGTGCCAGCAGCTCCCGCGCCCCCTTAGCGGGTCGTGGCTACGAGCAGTACTTC. This chain connects TRBV7-2 to TRBJ2-7, with 7 bases identical to TRBD2. Trimming removed 4 bases from V and 3 bases from J; junction bases left unmatched: 18. CDR1 and CDR2 from the germline V gene are SGHTA and FQGNSA. The CDR3 runs 18 residues.

The CDR3 region is CASSQGVSWFF. DNA of the CDR3: TGTGCCAGCAGCCAGGGGGTGTCGTGGTTCTTC. The rearrangement uses TRBV7-8 and TRBJ2-1; 7 bases are shared with TRBD1. Germline CDR1 reads SGHVS; CDR2 reads FQNEAQ. This CDR3 spans 11 amino acids. V lost 5 bases, J lost 15 bases, and 7 bases stayed unmatched.

The chain employs TRBV3-1 (or the pseudogene TRBV3-2) and TRBJ2-1; weak D call: TRBD1 (5 bases). The CDR3 is made up of 15 amino acids. V was clipped by 2 bases and J by 3 bases, with 11 bases between them. Germline assignment: CDR1 LGHDT and CDR2 YNNKEL (reference sequence). CDR3 loop: CASSQMGQSYNEQFF. CDR3 bases: TGTGCCAGCAGCCAAATGGGGCAGAGCTACAATGAGCAGTTCTTC.

The V and J genes are TRBV11-2 and TRBJ1-2; D is unclear. Trimming pared 1 base from V and 0 bases from J, leaving 9 bases between. This CDR3 is built from 15 residues. Germline lookup yields CDR1 SGHAT and CDR2 FQNNGV. The CDR3: CASSLVARANYGYTF. CDR3 bases: TGTGCCAGCAGCTTAGTCGCGAGAGCTAACTATGGCTACACCTTC.

The gene calls are TRBV28 and TRBJ2-7; the match to TRBD2 covers 8 bases. V lost 7 bases and J lost 10; bases outside the gene matches: 6. CDR3 length equals 11 residues. In germline, CDR1 is MDHEN, CDR2 SYDVKM. CDR3 protein: CASNLRGEQYF. The CDR3 DNA reads as TGTGCCAGCAACCTGCGGGGGGAACAGTACTTC.

The J gene is TRBJ2-7, the V gene TRBV4-1; 10 bases are a match to TRBD1. The V segment lost 0 bases and the J segment 7 bases; nucleotides outside the gene matches: 12. CDR1 MGHRA and CDR2 YSYEKL come from the germline V gene. The CDR3 is 17 amino acids. CDR3 sequence: CASSQDPSRDRGGEQYF. CDR3 sequence (DNA): TGCGCCAGCAGCCAAGATCCGTCACGGGACAGGGGTGGGGAGCAGTACTTC.

The rearrangement joins TRBV7-2 to TRBJ2-3; D is unclear. From germline, CDR1 is SGHTA and CDR2 FQGNSA. The V gene lost 5 bases and the J gene lost 2 bases, with 5 bases spanning the gap. The CDR3 covers 12 residues. CDR3 protein: CASSLYTDTQYF. CDR3 in DNA: TGTGCCAGCAGCCTGTACACAGATACGCAGTATTTT.

V gene TRBV27 combines with J gene TRBJ2-5; 7 bases are shared with TRBD2. V was clipped by 5 bases and J by 4 bases; unmatched bases: 13. From germline, CDR1 is MNHEY and CDR2 SMNVEV (reference sequence). The CDR3 loop spans 16 amino acids. In nucleotides, the CDR3 is TGTGCCAGCAGTCCCGGGGAGGGAATATTTTTAGAGACCCAGTACTTC. Translating it yields CASSPGEGIFLETQYF.

The chain links TRBV24-1 to TRBJ2-3, with 10 bases aligning to TRBD2. Germline CDR1 is KGHDR and CDR2 is SFDVKD. Unmatched junction bases numbered 1, after V lost 5 bases and J lost 0 bases. The CDR3 runs to 15 residues. This CDR3 is CATSVLAGSTDTQYF. DNA of the CDR3: TGTGCCACCAGTGTACTAGCGGGGAGCACAGATACGCAGTATTTT.

The J gene is TRBJ1-6, the V gene TRBV24-1; 9 bases fit TRBD1. Trimming cost V 7 bases and J 6 bases; bases outside gene matches: 9. The CDR3 extends over 16 amino acids. Germline V gives CDR1 KGHDR, CDR2 SFDVKD. CDR3 DNA: TGTGCCACCAGGGGACAGGGCTCGTTTGGTAATTCACCCCTCCACTTT. Protein product: CATRGQGSFGNSPLHF.

This clone occurred many times. The chain recombines TRBV28 with TRBJ1-2, with no clear D. CDR1 MDHEN and CDR2 SYDVKM come from the germline V gene. With 4 bases removed from V and 4 bases from J, the gap between germline ends came to 10 bases. The CDR3 has 13 residues. The CDR3 DNA follows: TGTGCCAGCAGTTCCAATACTCTCTATGGCTACACCTTC. Protein sequence: CASSSNTLYGYTF.

This chain links TRBV5-5 with TRBJ1-3; D is possibly TRBD1 (6 bases). V lost 5 bases to trimming and J lost 0 bases, with 12 bases between them. Germline V gene lookup returns CDR1 SGHKS and CDR2 YYEKEE (reference sequence). The CDR3 runs 15 residues. CDR3: CASSRTENSGNTIYF. The DNA for the CDR3 is TGTGCCAGCAGTAGGACAGAGAACTCTGGAAACACCATATATTTT.

The chain combines TRBV5-1 with TRBJ2-2; TRBD2 matches at 7 bases. The junction had 5 bases not matched to a gene; V was cut back by 5 bases and J by 1 base. Germline V gene sequence: CDR1 SGHRS, CDR2 YFSETQ. This CDR3 contains 15 residues. CDR3 in DNA: TGCGCCAGCAGGTTGACGGGAGGGAACACCGGGGAGCTGTTTTTT. Amino acid sequence: CASRLTGGNTGELFF.

This clone was detected only once. The chain recombines TRBV24-1 with TRBJ2-4; 7 bases are shared with TRBD1. V was pared by 5 bases and J by 0 bases, with 6 bases of the junction left unmatched. From germline, CDR1 is KGHDR and CDR2 SFDVKD. The CDR3 sequence is 16 residues long. CDR3 residues: CATSVPQGIAKNIQYF. CDR3 DNA sequence: TGTGCCACCAGTGTCCCACAGGGGATAGCCAAAAACATTCAGTACTTC.

V gene TRBV3-1 (or the pseudogene TRBV3-2) combines with J gene TRBJ2-5; 14 nucleotides align to TRBD2. CDR3 length equals 16 residues. V was pared by 4 bases and J by 3 bases, with 4 bases of the junction left unmatched. Per the germline V gene, CDR1 is LGHDT and CDR2 is YNNKEL (reference sequence). The CDR3 sequence is CASSPRLAGGKETQYF. The CDR3, as DNA: TGTGCCAGCAGCCCTCGACTAGCGGGAGGGAAAGAGACCCAGTACTTC.